This T cell receptor beta chain was identified during a study of a mutant IDH1 vaccine in newly diagnosed glioma. Across the study: Eight vaccine doses were administered to patients at weeks 1, 3, 5, 7, 11, 15, 19 and 23. Patients received vaccination from 4-6 weeks after radiotherapy alone, or with temozolomide cycles. Patients had received radiotherapy, temozolomide, or both previously, most receiving both.

The time point is: week 5, during vaccination. With topical imiquimod, each dose of the vaccine consisted of 300 ug of mutant IDH1 20-mer peptide. To note about this clone: Antigen unknown.

Germline CDR1 reads SGHTA; CDR2 reads FQGNSA. The germline V and J ends were trimmed by 3 bases and 7 bases, with 16 bases remaining between them. The CDR3 covers 15 residues. Sequencing was performed with immunoSEQ multiplex PCR; in TCRdb, only in-frame clones are kept and a portion is missing. This sample yields some 38,000 clones, of which 70% to 80% are seen a single time; more than 5.5% belongs to the top ten. The rearrangement links TRBV7-2 to TRBJ1-5; possibly TRBD1 for D (5 bases). This receptor was taken from a man aged 35 to 55 with glioma. The input for sequencing was PBMCs, taken from a glioma patient whose treatment included an IDH1 peptide vaccine. The CDR3 sequence: CASSFRVQGGQPQHF. CDR3 nucleotides: TGTGCCAGCAGCTTCAGGGTTCAGGGTGGGCAGCCCCAGCATTTT.